The rows below give T cell receptor beta chains drawn from one sample of a study of OX40 agonist ivuxolimab in advanced cancers. Profiling relied on immunoSEQ multiplex PCR, and the TCRdb table lists in-frame clones only, not all of them. The repertoire includes some 43,000 clones, roughly 94% of them detected once, and 9.5% to 12% sits in the top ten. The starting material was CD4+ or CD8+ T cells sorted from blood, obtained in a trial of the OX40 agonist ivuxolimab. The source is an adult with an advanced solid tumor such as melanoma, head and neck, liver or kidney cancer. The CDR3 runs from the conserved cysteine through the conserved F or W. Fields, in order: CDR3 DNA, CDR3 protein, D gene, J gene, V gene, clone size. The D gene is left open where the match is weak. Clone size, where shown, is once, few, many, or a class for clones that have expanded.

TGTGCCAGCAGCGCCCCTGGGTCCGCCTACGAGCAGTACTTC CASSAPGSAYEQYF - TRBJ2-7 TRBV27 -
TGTGCCAGCACCCCCCGGGGTATTGAAAAACTGTTTTTT CASTPRGIEKLFF - TRBJ1-4 TRBV28 -
TGTGCCAGCAGCTTAGCACCCCCGGCGAGGGAGACCCAGTACTTC CASSLAPPARETQYF - TRBJ2-5 TRBV11-2 -
TGTGCCAGCAGCCACTTAGGCTGGGAGGGCGGCGAGCAGTACTTC CASSHLGWEGGEQYF TRBD2 TRBJ2-7 TRBV6-1 -
TGTGCCAGCAGTGAAGCACCAGGGGGCGCGTTGAGCAATCAGCCCCAGCATTTT CASSEAPGGALSNQPQHF TRBD1 TRBJ1-5 TRBV6-1 -
TGTGCCACCAGCAGGGCCGGGACGGGGACCTACGAGCAGTACTTC CATSRAGTGTYEQYF - TRBJ2-7 TRBV15 -
TGTGCCAGCAGCTTAACAACAACGGGGGGCTACACCTTC CASSLTTTGGYTF - TRBJ1-2 TRBV9 -
TGTGCCAGCAGTCTTACTTGGGGAGAGACCCAGTACTTC CASSLTWGETQYF - TRBJ2-5 TRBV11-3 few
TGTGCCAGCAGCCCCTGGGGCCTCACTTCCTACGAGCAGTACTTC CASSPWGLTSYEQYF - TRBJ2-7 TRBV5-6 -
TGTGCCAGCAGTATGACGTCAGGGGGCGGGTGGTATGGCTACACCTTC CASSMTSGGGWYGYTF TRBD1 TRBJ1-2 TRBV27 -